The clone carrying this T cell receptor beta chain was counted a single time. This sample was included in a study of blood T cell repertoires in COVID-19. Study-wide background: Nucleic acid was either cDNA or gDNA, and it came from T cells, B-cell-depleted T cells, or PBMCs.

Seattle's cohort entered during active infection and was followed longitudinally. In germline, CDR1 is SNHLY, CDR2 FYNNEI. V lost 6 bases, J lost 9 bases, and 15 bases lay in between. CDR3 length: 14 residues. In the original workflow: Reference gene primer amplification in the assay estimated nucleated cell counts. Sequencing used immunoSEQ multiplex PCR; TCRdb keeps in-frame clones, though not all of them. V and J calls and clone size are as listed in that table; D and trimming were resolved from the DNA. The sample includes approximately 500,000 clones, roughly nine tenths of them seen just once. This receptor was obtained from a woman between 50 and 59 years old with COVID-19, enrolled during active disease. The V gene is TRBV2, the J gene TRBJ1-6; a weak D match, TRBD1 (6 bases). The sequenced sample consisted of peripheral blood. The CDR3 reads CASRGSGGGSPLHF. CDR3 DNA sequence: TGTGCCAGCAGGGGCAGCGGGGGCGGTTCACCCCTCCACTTT.